In this sample, the clone carrying this TCR beta chain turned up a few times. Germline assignment: CDR1 MNHNS and CDR2 SASEGT. The CDR3 loop spans 15 amino acids. After removal of 6 bases from V and 1 base from J, the junction contained 7 bases not matched to a gene. These data originate in a study of cytomegalovirus exposure and HLA in healthy donors. Use of 60 Vbeta and 13 Jbeta primers characterized the PCR. Sequencing was performed with immunoSEQ multiplex PCR; in TCRdb, only in-frame clones are kept and a portion is missing. The sample has approximately 79,000 clones; over 65% are singletons. Sequencing was performed on PBMCs. The receptor was isolated from a man in his forties in good health and CMV-seropositive. The gene calls are TRBV6-1 and TRBJ1-1, with TRBD1 matching over 8 bases. CDR3 protein: CASSHRTGKNTEAFF. CDR3 bases: TGTGCCAGCAGCCACAGGACAGGGAAGAACACTGAAGCTTTCTTT.